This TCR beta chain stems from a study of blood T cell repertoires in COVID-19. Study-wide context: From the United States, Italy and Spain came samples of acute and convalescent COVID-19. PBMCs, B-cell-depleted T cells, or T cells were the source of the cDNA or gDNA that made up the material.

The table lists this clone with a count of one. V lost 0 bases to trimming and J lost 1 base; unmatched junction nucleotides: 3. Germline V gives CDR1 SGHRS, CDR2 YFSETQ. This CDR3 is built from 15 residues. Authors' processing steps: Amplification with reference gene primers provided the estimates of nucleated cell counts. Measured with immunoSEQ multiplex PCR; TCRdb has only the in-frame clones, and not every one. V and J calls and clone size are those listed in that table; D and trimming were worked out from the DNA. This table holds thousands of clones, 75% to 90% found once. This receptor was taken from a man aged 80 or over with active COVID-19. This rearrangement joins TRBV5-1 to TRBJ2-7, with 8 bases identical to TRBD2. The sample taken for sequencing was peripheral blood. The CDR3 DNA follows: TGCGCCAGCAGCTTGGAAAGCGGGGGTTCCTACGAGCAGTACTTC. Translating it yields CASSLESGGSYEQYF.